Sequencing of this T cell receptor beta chain was carried out in a study of control samples from healthy donors and cancer patients. This CDR3 has 18 amino acids. Sequenced by immunoSEQ multiplex PCR; TCRdb stores in-frame clones only, minus some. The data hold about 160,000 clones, with roughly 94% observed a single time. This chain joins TRBV12-1 and TRBJ1-1; the table's D call, TRBD1, was not checked against the DNA. TRBV12-1 corresponds to a pseudogene. The source material was PBMCs. This clonotype was obtained from a man between 60 and 75 years old with colorectal cancer. The CDR3 DNA reads as TGTGCCAGCAGCCTCCGAAGGGGGGGAGACAGGGGAGGAACTGAAGCTTTCTTT. Amino acids: CASSLRRGGDRGGTEAFF.